The rows below give T cell receptor beta chains drawn from one sample of a study of Graves' ophthalmopathy and Graves' hyperthyroidism. TCRdb reanalysed the multiplex PCR reads using MiXCR and keeps one entry per CDR3 protein. The data contain some 360,000 distinct CDR3 sequences, about 18% of them singletons. Sequenced input: peripheral blood. The receptors here all came from an adult woman with stable Graves' hyperthyroidism. Each CDR3 is given with its conserved first and last residue. D genes are given only for firm matches. Expanded clones are given a class, and other clones once, few, many or no size at all.

abundance	v_gene	d_gene	j_gene	CDR3aa	CDR3nt
many	TRBV6-1	TRBD1	TRBJ1-5	CASGPQGALQPQHF	TGTGCCAGCGGACCACAGGGGGCCTTACAGCCCCAGCATTTT
many	TRBV6-5	TRBD1	TRBJ1-6	CASSTDRARNSPLHF	TGTGCCAGCAGTACGGACAGGGCGCGGAATTCACCCCTCCACTTT
many	TRBV19	TRBD1	TRBJ1-1	CASSRDRERTEAFF	TGTGCCAGTAGTCGGGACAGGGAGCGGACTGAAGCTTTCTTT
NA	TRBV12-3/TRBV12-4	NA	TRBJ1-3	CASSASGTIYF	TGTGCCAGCAGTGCAAGTGGCACCATATATTTT
NA	TRBV28	TRBD2	TRBJ2-7	CASRSPAGGREQYF	TGTGCCAGCAGATCCCCGGCGGGAGGGCGCGAGCAGTACTTC
many	TRBV28	TRBD1	TRBJ2-4	CASSFNRGPKPTKNIQYF	TGTGCCAGCAGTTTCAACAGGGGGCCCAAACCGACCAAAAACATTCAGTACTTC
many	TRBV30	TRBD1	TRBJ1-1	CAWSVKGADTEAFF	TGTGCCTGGAGTGTAAAGGGGGCCGACACTGAAGCTTTCTTT
many	TRBV9	TRBD2	TRBJ2-7	CASSVAMSLAGDYEQYF	TGTGCCAGCAGCGTAGCGATGAGTCTAGCGGGAGACTACGAGCAGTACTTC
many	TRBV6-2/TRBV6-3	TRBD1	TRBJ2-7	CASSTTGTGPYEQYF	TGTGCCAGCAGTACGACCGGGACAGGACCCTACGAGCAGTACTTC
many	TRBV30	TRBD1	TRBJ1-1	CAWSLDRDTEAFF	TGTGCCTGGAGCCTGGACAGGGACACTGAAGCTTTCTTT
NA	TRBV30	TRBD1	TRBJ2-5	CAWRRQGVSETQYF	TGTGCCTGGAGGAGACAGGGGGTCAGCGAGACCCAGTACTTC
many	TRBV11-2	TRBD1	TRBJ1-2	CASSLDWGTGAFNYGYTF	TGTGCCAGCAGCTTAGACTGGGGGACAGGGGCCTTCAACTATGGCTACACCTTC
NA	TRBV5-1	NA	TRBJ2-5	CASSFFDRFQETQYF	TGCGCCAGCAGCTTCTTTGACCGATTCCAAGAGACCCAGTACTTC
many	TRBV20-1	NA	TRBJ2-2	CSARLPMGTGELFF	TGCAGTGCTAGATTACCCATGGGCACCGGGGAGCTGTTTTTT
NA	TRBV18	NA	TRBJ1-2	CASSPTGYNDGYTF	TGTGCCAGCTCACCAACAGGGTACAACGATGGCTACACCTTC
many	TRBV10-3	TRBD1	TRBJ1-2	CAISESTTGGENGYTF	TGTGCCATCAGTGAGTCGACGACAGGGGGCGAGAATGGCTACACCTTC
many	TRBV6-5	NA	TRBJ2-7	CASRANTGRRVYEQYF	TGTGCCAGCAGAGCCAATACGGGACGGCGCGTCTACGAGCAGTACTTC
many	TRBV2	NA	TRBJ2-7	CASSVGREAYEQYF	TGTGCCAGCAGTGTCGGCAGGGAGGCCTACGAGCAGTACTTC
many	TRBV12-3/TRBV12-4	TRBD1	TRBJ1-1	CATEGAGGPSTEAFF	TGTGCCACTGAGGGGGCAGGGGGCCCGAGCACTGAAGCTTTCTTT
many	TRBV20-1	NA	TRBJ1-6	CSASRGFGNSPLHF	TGCAGTGCTAGTAGGGGGTTTGGTAATTCACCCCTCCACTTT
NA	TRBV12-3/TRBV12-4	TRBD1	TRBJ2-7	CASSRQGIGYEQYF	TGTGCCAGCAGCCGACAGGGGATCGGGTACGAGCAGTACTTC
many	TRBV7-9	NA	TRBJ1-2	CASSLSTGSNYGYTF	TGTGCCAGCAGCTTATCAACGGGCAGCAACTATGGCTACACCTTC
few	TRBV29-1	TRBD2	TRBJ2-7	CSVELAGKDYEQYF	TGCAGCGTTGAACTAGCGGGGAAAGACTACGAGCAGTACTTC
many	TRBV28	NA	TRBJ1-2	CASSLRDYGYTF	TGTGCCAGCAGTTTAAGGGACTATGGCTACACCTTC
many	TRBV12-3/TRBV12-4	TRBD2	TRBJ2-7	CASSPTGTSGYEQYF	TGTGCCAGCAGCCCTACCGGGACTAGCGGGTACGAGCAGTACTTC
many	TRBV7-3	NA	TRBJ2-5	CASSFSPQETQYF	TGTGCCAGCAGTTTTTCGCCACAAGAGACCCAGTACTTC
few	TRBV2	TRBD2	TRBJ2-5	CASSSTSGRAGTQYF	TGTGCCAGCAGTTCGACTAGCGGGAGGGCGGGGACCCAGTACTTC
many	TRBV5-1	TRBD1	TRBJ1-2	CASSLAQGASYGYTF	TGCGCCAGCAGCTTGGCACAGGGGGCGTCTTATGGCTACACCTTC
NA	TRBV18	NA	TRBJ1-5	CASSPEEGGQPQHF	TGTGCCAGCTCACCAGAGGAAGGCGGTCAGCCCCAGCATTTT
few	TRBV5-4	NA	TRBJ1-6	CASSSDRSPLHF	TGTGCCAGCAGCTCAGACCGGTCACCCCTCCACTTT
many	TRBV7-2	TRBD2	TRBJ2-7	CASSLVLGLAGSYEQYF	TGTGCCAGCAGCTTAGTATTGGGGCTAGCGGGCAGCTACGAGCAGTACTTC
few	TRBV6-1	NA	TRBJ1-1	CASSWDRGGTEAFF	TGTGCCAGCAGCTGGGATCGGGGGGGGACTGAAGCTTTCTTT
many	TRBV13	NA	TRBJ1-1	CASSLGLGLKGTEAFF	TGTGCCAGCAGCTTAGGATTGGGGCTAAAGGGCACTGAAGCTTTCTTT